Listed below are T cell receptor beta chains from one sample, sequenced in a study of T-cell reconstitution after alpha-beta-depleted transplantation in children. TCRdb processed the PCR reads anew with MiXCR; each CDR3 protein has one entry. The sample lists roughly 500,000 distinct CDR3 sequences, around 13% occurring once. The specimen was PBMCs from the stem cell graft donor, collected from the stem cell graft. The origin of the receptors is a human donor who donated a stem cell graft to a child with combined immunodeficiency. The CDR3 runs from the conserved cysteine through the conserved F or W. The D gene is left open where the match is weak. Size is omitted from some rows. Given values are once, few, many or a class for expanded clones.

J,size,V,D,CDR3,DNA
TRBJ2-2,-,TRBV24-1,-,CATSDPGVGELFF,TGTGCCACCAGTGATCCCGGGGTCGGGGAGCTGTTTTTT
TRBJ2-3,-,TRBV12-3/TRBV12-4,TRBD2,CASSPGTSPYTDTQYF,TGTGCCAGCAGCCCCGGGACTAGTCCTTACACAGATACGCAGTATTTT
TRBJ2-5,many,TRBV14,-,CASSHIRDTLDGETQYF,TGTGCCAGCAGCCATATCCGGGACACCTTAGATGGAGAGACCCAGTACTTC
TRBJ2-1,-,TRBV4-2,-,CASSSGGQGFDEQFF,TGTGCCAGCAGCTCTGGCGGGCAGGGTTTCGATGAGCAGTTCTTC
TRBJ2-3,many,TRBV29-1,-,CSVESSTDTQYF,TGCAGCGTGGAGTCAAGCACAGATACGCAGTATTTT
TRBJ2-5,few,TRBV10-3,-,CAISEGRTKETQYF,TGTGCCATCAGTGAAGGGCGGACCAAAGAGACCCAGTACTTC
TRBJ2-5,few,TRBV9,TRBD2,CASSPQGRVQETQYF,TGTGCCAGCAGCCCACAAGGGAGGGTACAAGAGACCCAGTACTTC
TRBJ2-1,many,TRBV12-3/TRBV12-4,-,CASILGLAGYNEQFF,-
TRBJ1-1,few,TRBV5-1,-,CASSLDRAASKAFF,TGCGCCAGCAGCTTGGATCGGGCAGCGAGTAAAGCTTTCTTT
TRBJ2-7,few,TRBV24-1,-,CATSDAASATSYEQYF,TGTGCCACCAGTGATGCAGCTAGCGCCACCTCCTACGAGCAGTACTTC
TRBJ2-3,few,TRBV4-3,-,CASSQDQAGRNTDTQYF,TGCGCCAGCAGCCAAGATCAAGCAGGAAGAAACACAGATACGCAGTATTTT
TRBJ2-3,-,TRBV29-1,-,CSVEEGGFTDTQYF,TGCAGCGTTGAAGAGGGCGGGTTTACAGATACGCAGTATTTT
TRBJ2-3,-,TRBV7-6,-,CASSGLGRTDTQYF,TGTGCCAGCAGCGGCCTGGGGCGCACAGATACGCAGTATTTT
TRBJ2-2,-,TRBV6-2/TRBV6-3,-,CASNAEWSGELFF,TGTGCCAGCAATGCTGAGTGGTCCGGGGAGCTGTTTTTT
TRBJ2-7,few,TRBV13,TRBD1,CASSSRGFPSYEQYF,TGTGCCAGCAGCTCCAGGGGGTTCCCCTCCTACGAGCAGTACTTC
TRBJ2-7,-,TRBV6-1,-,CASSEQGGYEQYF,TGTGCCAGCAGTGAACAGGGGGGGTACGAGCAGTACTTC
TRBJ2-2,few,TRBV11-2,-,CASSPYGPGLLNTGELFF,TGTGCCAGCAGCCCATACGGGCCAGGGCTCTTGAACACCGGGGAGCTGTTTTTT
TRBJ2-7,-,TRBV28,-,CASGIGSSYEQYF,TGTGCCAGCGGTATAGGTAGCTCCTACGAGCAGTACTTC
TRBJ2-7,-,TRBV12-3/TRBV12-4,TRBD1,CASRRTGASYEQYF,TGTGCCAGCAGGAGGACAGGGGCCTCCTACGAGCAGTACTTC
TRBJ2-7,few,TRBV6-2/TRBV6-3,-,CASSNAPYEQYF,TGTGCCAGCAGTAACGCTCCCTACGAGCAGTACTTC
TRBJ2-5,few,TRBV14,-,CASSQDYAGQETQYF,TGTGCCAGCAGCCAAGATTATGCAGGCCAAGAGACCCAGTACTTC
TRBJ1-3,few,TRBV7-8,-,CASSLGVLSSGNTIYF,TGTGCCAGCAGCTTGGGGGTCCTAAGCTCTGGAAACACCATATATTTT
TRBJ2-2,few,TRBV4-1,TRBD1,CASSQTTGTGGTGELFF,TGCGCCAGCAGCCAAACGACCGGGACAGGGGGAACCGGGGAGCTGTTTTTT
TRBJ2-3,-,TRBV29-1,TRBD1,CSVGAGGPADTQYF,TGCAGCGTGGGGGCAGGGGGTCCCGCAGATACGCAGTATTTT
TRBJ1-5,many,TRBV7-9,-,CASSNGRVNQPQHF,TGTGCCAGCAGCAACGGACGGGTCAATCAGCCCCAGCATTTT
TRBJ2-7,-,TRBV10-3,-,CAISSGQGKKYF,TGTGCCATCAGTTCCGGGCAGGGGAAAAAGTACTTC
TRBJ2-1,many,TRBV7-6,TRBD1,CASSLAPWTGGNEQFF,TGTGCCAGCAGCTTAGCCCCTTGGACAGGGGGCAATGAGCAGTTCTTC
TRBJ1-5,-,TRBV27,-,CASSWTDNQPQHF,TGTGCCAGCAGTTGGACAGACAATCAGCCCCAGCATTTT
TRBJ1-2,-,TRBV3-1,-,CASSQESAGPDGYTF,TGTGCCAGCAGCCAAGAAAGCGCAGGGCCTGATGGCTACACCTTC
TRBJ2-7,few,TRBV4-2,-,CASSQEVSGSFSYEQYF,TGTGCCAGCAGCCAAGAGGTTTCAGGTTCCTTTTCCTACGAGCAGTACTTC
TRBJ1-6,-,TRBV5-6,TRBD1,CASSAGQGNSPLHF,TGTGCCAGCAGCGCGGGACAGGGGAATTCACCCCTCCACTTT
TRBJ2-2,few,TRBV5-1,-,CASSLVVRGTGELFF,TGCGCCAGCAGCTTGGTAGTCCGGGGAACCGGGGAGCTGTTTTTT
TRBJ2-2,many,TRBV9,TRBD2,CASSVASGVRVSGELFF,TGTGCCAGCAGCGTGGCTAGCGGTGTTCGGGTCTCTGGGGAGCTGTTTTTT
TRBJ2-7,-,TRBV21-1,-,CASSKVQGGYEQYF,TGTGCCAGCAGCAAAGTTCAGGGGGGCTACGAGCAGTACTTC
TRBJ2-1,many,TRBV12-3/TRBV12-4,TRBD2,CASNGLAGAPRTEQFF,TGTGCCAGCAATGGACTAGCGGGGGCGCCCAGGACTGAGCAGTTCTTC
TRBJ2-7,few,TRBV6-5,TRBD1,CASSYVGTGRTEQYF,TGTGCCAGCAGTTACGTCGGGACAGGGCGGACCGAGCAGTACTTC
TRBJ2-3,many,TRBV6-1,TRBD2,CASSVGSGSDTQYF,TGTGCCAGCAGTGTAGGTAGCGGGAGTGATACGCAGTATTTT
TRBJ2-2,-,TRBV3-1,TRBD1,CASSHPGQGFTGELFF,TGTGCCAGCAGCCATCCGGGACAGGGATTCACCGGGGAGCTGTTTTTT
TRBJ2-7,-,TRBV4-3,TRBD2,CASSQLAGVTYEQYF,TGCGCCAGCAGCCAGCTAGCGGGAGTTACCTACGAGCAGTACTTC
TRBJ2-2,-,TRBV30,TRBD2,CAWTPGLANTGELFF,TGTGCCTGGACCCCGGGACTAGCAAACACCGGGGAGCTGTTTTTT
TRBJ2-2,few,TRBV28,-,CASTFPGPGELFF,TGTGCCAGCACCTTCCCGGGGCCCGGGGAGCTGTTTTTT
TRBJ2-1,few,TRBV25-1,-,CASSELNEQFF,TGTGCCAGCAGTGAATTGAATGAGCAGTTCTTC
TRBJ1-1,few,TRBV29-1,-,CSVEVRGLNTEAFF,TGCAGCGTGGAAGTCAGGGGCCTGAACACTGAAGCTTTCTTT
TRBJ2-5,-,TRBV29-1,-,CSVMRQETQYF,TGCAGCGTTATGAGGCAAGAGACCCAGTACTTC
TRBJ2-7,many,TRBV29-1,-,CSVEDRGGAYEQYF,TGCAGCGTTGAAGATAGGGGGGGGGCCTACGAGCAGTACTTC
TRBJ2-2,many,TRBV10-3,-,CAISDRATGELFF,TGTGCCATCAGTGATCGTGCTACCGGGGAGCTGTTTTTT
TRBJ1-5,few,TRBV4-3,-,CASSQFQGPNQPQHF,TGCGCCAGCAGCCAATTTCAAGGGCCCAATCAGCCCCAGCATTTT
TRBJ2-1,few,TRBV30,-,CALHGPWDGNEQFF,TGTGCTCTCCATGGGCCCTGGGACGGCAATGAGCAGTTCTTC
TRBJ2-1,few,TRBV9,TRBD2,CASSVGREGFQEQFF,TGTGCCAGCAGCGTAGGCCGGGAGGGTTTCCAAGAGCAGTTCTTC
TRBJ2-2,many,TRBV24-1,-,CATSDDTGELFF,TGTGCCACCAGTGACGACACCGGGGAGCTGTTTTTT
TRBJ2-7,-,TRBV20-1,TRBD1,CSASQGATSPFYEQYF,TGCAGTGCTAGCCAGGGGGCCACAAGCCCCTTCTACGAGCAGTACTTC
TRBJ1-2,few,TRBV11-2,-,CASSKEPGTIYGYTF,TGTGCCAGCAGCAAAGAGCCGGGGACAATATATGGCTACACCTTC
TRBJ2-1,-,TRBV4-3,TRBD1,CASSQDLVGGGRSNEQFF,TGCGCCAGCAGCCAAGATCTGGTAGGGGGCGGTCGGTCCAATGAGCAGTTCTTC
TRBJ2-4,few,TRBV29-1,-,CSVSDGVGIQYF,TGCAGCGTTTCCGATGGCGTCGGGATTCAGTACTTC
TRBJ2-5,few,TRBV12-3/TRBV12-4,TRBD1,CASSTGQGAAETQYF,TGTGCCAGCAGTACAGGACAGGGGGCGGCGGAGACCCAGTACTTC
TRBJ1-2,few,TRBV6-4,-,CASSERSWGYGYTF,TGTGCCAGCAGTGAAAGGTCCTGGGGCTATGGCTACACCTTC
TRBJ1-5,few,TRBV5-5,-,CASSLVDDQPQHF,TGTGCCAGCAGCTTGGTGGACGATCAGCCCCAGCATTTT
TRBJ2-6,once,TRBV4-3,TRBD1,CASSQVLDRGGSGANVLTF,TGCGCCAGCAGCCAAGTCTTGGACAGGGGGGGCTCTGGGGCCAACGTCCTGACTTTC